The sequence of this T cell receptor (beta chain) was determined in a study of blood T cell repertoires in COVID-19. Enrollment of patients from Seattle took place during active infection, with longitudinal follow-up. In the authors' workflow: The assay estimated nucleated cells by amplifying reference gene primers. The data were produced by immunoSEQ multiplex PCR, yet TCRdb's version contains in-frame clones alone and is incomplete. That table is the source of V, J and clone size, and D and trimming were worked out from the DNA. The data hold 350,000 to 400,000 clones, with less than 90% observed a single time. The length of the CDR3 is 13 residues. V dropped 8 bases and J dropped 5; count of bases not matched to a gene: 5. Germline CDR1 is WNHNN and CDR2 is SYGVQD (reference sequence).

The sequenced material came from peripheral blood. The sequence was obtained from an older woman with COVID-19, enrolled during active disease. This rearrangement joins TRBV10-1 to TRBJ2-3, with 9 nucleotides matching TRBD2. For the CDR3, the DNA is TGCGCCAGCGCTCTAGCGGGGCAAGATACGCAGTATTTT. It yields the protein CASALAGQDTQYF.